This T cell receptor (beta chain) derives from a study of CD8 T cells in Susac syndrome. Study outcomes and limitations: Regarding the TCR sequencing and HLA analysis, the study admitted that a relatively small number of individuals were involved.

This CDR3 region has 15 residues. Germline V gene lookup returns CDR1 LGHNA and CDR2 YNFKEQ. Trimming cost V 0 bases and J 2 bases, with 7 bases left between them. It was with random hexamers that roughly 0.45 to 1 ug RNA was reverse transcribed. The method of amplification for TCR beta CDR3 was immunoSEQ multiplex PCR, covering 54 Vbeta and 13 Jbeta. TCRdb fed the immunoSEQ multiplex PCR reads into MiXCR, producing one record per CDR3 protein. The sample has 130,000 or so distinct CDR3 sequences, roughly 89% seen once; the top ten hold around 0.24%. The multiple sclerosis controls were treatment-naive patients affected by stable or active relapsing-remitting disease. Negative isolation was used for CD8+ and CD4+ T cells and FACS enrichment for TEMRA cells. Note on this clonotype: Its antigen is undetermined.

The V gene is TRBV4-2, the J gene TRBJ1-4, with D possibly being TRBD1 (5 bases). The sequencing sample was made of CD8+ T cells from PBMCs. This TCR was sampled from a human donor with multiple sclerosis. The CDR3 reads CASSQDPGTNEKLFF. The DNA for the CDR3 is TGTGCCAGCAGCCAAGATCCAGGGACTAATGAAAAACTGTTTTTT.